The present T cell receptor beta chain was sequenced within a study of molecular identifiers for immune sequencing clone quantification. J was trimmed by 3 bases and V by 8 bases; bases with no gene match: 9. CDR1 and CDR2 from the germline V gene are SEHNR and FQNEAQ (reference sequence). CDR3 size: 15 residues. Study outcomes and limitations: Among roughly 910,000 naive cells, spiked Jurkat TCR RNA from a single cell was reportedly detectable. Beyond 20 RNA copies, clones held over 99% of effector molecules, compared with under 1% in naive cells.

Bulk TCR libraries were made with methods that had been previously described and with listed TCR primers. In TCRdb, the PCR reads were re-called with MiXCR into one record per CDR3 protein. The sample records 75,000 to 100,000 distinct CDR3 sequences, roughly 20% being singletons. Comments on this clonotype: Its antigen is unknown. It may be a read error: a sequence one base away is much more abundant. Because the CDR3 is missing its conserved closing phenylalanine or tryptophan, this is likely a read error.

The J gene is TRBJ2-4, the V gene TRBV7-9; 8 positions match TRBD1. The TCR was taken from a human donor in good health. Some libraries in this study had Jurkat cell RNA spiked in. What was sequenced was naive CD8+ T cells from blood, with Jurkat cell RNA spiked in. The subset was: FACS-sorted CD8+CD4-CCR7+CD45RA+ naive T cells. Here the CDR3 reads CASGQGVSDKNIQYL. The CDR3 DNA follows: TGTGCCAGCGGACAGGGCGTTTCAGACAAAAACATTCAGTACCTC.